This T cell receptor (beta chain) was obtained from a study of cytomegalovirus exposure and HLA in healthy donors. Study as a whole: A later analysis reported the approximately 120 validation repertoires used the same platform as the roughly 700 first-cohort repertoires. Study-wide results and caveats: With high specificity and sensitivity, the classifier reportedly diagnosed cytomegalovirus status. There were around 160 TCR beta chains listed as cytomegalovirus-associated.

TCRdb's table, derived via immunoSEQ multiplex PCR, lists solely in-frame clones and lacks some. This repertoire shows some 170,000 clones, approximately 87% found once; its top ten account for about 1.5%. Trimming took off 1 base at V and 2 bases at J, with 17 bases between the two ends. CDR1 is SGHVS, CDR2 FQNEAQ, per germline. The CDR3 has 17 amino acids. Details on this clone: What it binds is not known.

This rearrangement joins TRBV7-8 to TRBJ1-2, with a tentative D call TRBD1 (5 bases). The specimen sequenced was PBMCs. The clonotype was recovered from a woman between 25 and 40 years old in good health and CMV-seronegative. CDR3 nucleotides: TGTGCCAGCAGCTTAGACCTACGTGGGGCCCCGAACTATGGCTACACCTTC. This encodes CASSLDLRGAPNYGYTF. The full variable domain, completed using reference TRBV7-8 and TRBJ1-2, is GAGVSQSPRYKVAKRGQDVALRCDPISGHVSLFWYQQALGQGPEFLTYFQNEAQLDKSGLPSDRFFAERPEGSVSTLKIQRTQQEDSAVYLCASSLDLRGAPNYGYTFGSGTRLTVV.